This entry lists 20 T cell receptor beta chains sequenced from one sample in a study of human T cells and chemical hapten exposure. Each CDR3 protein is one row after TCRdb ran MiXCR on the RACE reads. Of approximately 52,000 distinct CDR3 sequences in the sample, 9.5% to 10% are singletons; the top ten hold 9.5% to 10%. Specified time point: pre-sensitization, week 0. Sample treatment: therapeutic diphenylcyclopropenone sensitization with weekly scalp DPC. Someone pulled total RNA out of unfractionated whole blood. The source was whole blood, collected in connection with sensitization to the hapten diphenylcyclopropenone (DPC). The receptors come from a woman in her twenties or thirties with alopecia areata. Some clones in this sample may be carry-over from other donors' samples.

This clonotype appeared a few times. The chain is built from TRBV28 and TRBJ2-7, with D maybe TRBD1 (6 bases). Germline assignment: CDR1 MDHEN and CDR2 SYDVKM. The V end was cut by 2 bases, the J end by 2 bases, with 13 bases between. This CDR3 has 15 residues. The CDR3 reads CASSLGRGAPYEQYF. CDR3 bases: TGTGCCAGCAGTTTAGGCAGGGGAGCTCCCTACGAGCAGTACTTC.

This rearrangement joins TRBV7-2 to TRBJ2-3; the D gene could be TRBD1 or TRBD2 (5 bases each). The CDR3 is 14 amino acids. V was cut by 3 bases and J by 4 bases, with 11 bases left in between. CDR1 SGHTA and CDR2 FQGNSA come from the germline V gene. The CDR3 DNA reads TGTGCCAGCAGCTTGCCGGGACGCCCAGATACGCAGTATTTT. It is translated as CASSLPGRPDTQYF.

This clonotype has only a few counts. This rearrangement joins TRBV12-3 or TRBV12-4 to TRBJ1-3; D unresolved. CDR3 size: 11 residues. Deletions cut 6 bases from V and 4 bases from J, with 4 bases between. In nucleotides, the CDR3 is TGTGCCAGCAGGCAGGGAAACACCATATATTTT. Its translation is CASRQGNTIYF.

This clonotype was seen a few times. The J gene is TRBJ1-1, the V gene TRBV6-5; the match to TRBD1 covers 7 bases. CDR3 length equals 14 residues. The germline V gene has CDR1 MNHEY and CDR2 SVGAGI. The ends lost 6 bases at V and 0 bases at J; junction bases unmatched: 4. The CDR3 region is CASSSDRLNTEAFF. The CDR3 nucleotides read TGTGCCAGCAGCTCGGACAGGTTGAACACTGAAGCTTTCTTT.

The CDR3, as DNA: TGCAGTGCTAGAGATATGCTAGCGGGGAACACCGGGGAGCTGTTTTTT. Protein sequence: CSARDMLAGNTGELFF. The chain joins TRBV20-1 to TRBJ2-2; 8 bases map to TRBD2. V gave up 0 bases and J gave up 1 base; unmatched junction bases: 4. Germline CDR1 DFQATT, CDR2 SNEGSKA (reference sequence). CDR3 size: 16 residues.

This clonotype was seen a few times. The chain combines TRBV4-2 with TRBJ2-3; either TRBD1 or TRBD2 may fit D (5 bases each). Trimming took off 2 bases at V and 4 bases at J, with 19 bases between the two ends. Germline CDR1 is LGHNA and CDR2 is YNFKEQ. The CDR3 contains 17 residues. The CDR3, as DNA: TGTGCCAGCAGCCAACTCCCCCGAGGGGCGTCGGCAGATACGCAGTATTTT. Translating it yields CASSQLPRGASADTQYF.

In its sample, this clonotype was seen a few times. The V and J genes are TRBV28 and TRBJ1-5; 9 bases are shared with TRBD1. V trimming: 5 bases; J trimming: 0 bases; junction bases outside the gene matches: 8. Germline-derived CDR1 and CDR2 are MDHEN and SYDVKM. The CDR3 runs to 17 residues. This CDR3 is CASSPPGQGYSNQPQHF. Here the CDR3 DNA reads TGTGCCAGCAGTCCTCCGGGACAGGGATATAGCAATCAGCCCCAGCATTTT.

This clonotype came up a few times. The rearrangement joins TRBV29-1 to TRBJ2-5, with TRBD1 matching 8 bases. J was trimmed by 4 bases and V by 7 bases; bases with no gene match: 8. Germline CDR1 is SQVTM and CDR2 is ANQGSEA. The CDR3 has 13 residues. The CDR3 reads CSGQGTERETQYF. The CDR3 DNA is TGCAGCGGACAGGGGACGGAGCGAGAGACCCAGTACTTC.

This chain links TRBV7-9 with TRBJ1-2; D is unresolved. V was pared by 2 bases and J by 4 bases, with 11 bases between. The CDR3 loop spans 14 amino acids. Germline V gene lookup returns CDR1 SEHNR and CDR2 FQNEAQ (reference sequence). This chain's CDR3 is CASSLSRLTYGYTF. The DNA of the CDR3 is TGTGCCAGCAGCTTATCTCGACTTACCTATGGCTACACCTTC.

Of note for this clonotype: A clone one base away is much larger, so this may be a read error. The V and J genes are TRBV29-1 and TRBJ2-2, with 8 bases aligning to TRBD1. Germline CDR1 reads SQVTM; CDR2 reads ANQGSEA. The CDR3 covers 14 residues. V trimming: 7 bases; J trimming: 7 bases; junction bases outside the gene matches: 11. The DNA of the CDR3 is TGCAGCGCTGGAGGACAGGGACGAATCGGGGAGCTGTTTTTT. It is translated as CSAGGQGRIGELFF.

The rearrangement links TRBV28 to TRBJ1-3, with a weak D call TRBD1 (6 bases). This CDR3 is built from 15 residues. With 4 bases removed from V and 0 bases from J, the gap between germline ends came to 10 bases. Looked up from germline, CDR1 is MDHEN and CDR2 is SYDVKM. Here the CDR3 DNA reads TGTGCCAGCAGTTATACAGGGAACTCTGGAAACACCATATATTTT. Residues: CASSYTGNSGNTIYF.

Only a few counts were recorded for this clonotype. The V call is TRBV5-4, the J call TRBJ2-3; possibly TRBD1 or TRBD2 for D (6 bases each). Trimming shortened V by 1 base and J by 4 bases, and 16 bases separated the two germline ends. The CDR3 has 16 amino acids. Germline CDR1 is SGHNT and CDR2 is YYREEE (reference sequence). The CDR3 is CASSLFRGAEADTQYF. Written as DNA, the CDR3 is TGTGCCAGCAGCTTGTTTAGGGGGGCCGAGGCAGATACGCAGTATTTT.

This clonotype was observed at least ten times. The rearrangement links TRBV19 to TRBJ1-2; TRBD1 matches 10 bases. The CDR3 length is 14 residues. The junction had 5 bases not matched to a gene; V was cut back by 3 bases and J by 7 bases. Germline values: CDR1 LNHDA, CDR2 SQIVND (reference sequence). CDR3 nucleotides: TGTGCCAGTAGTATCGGTGACAGGGGGCCTGGCTACACCTTC. Translated: CASSIGDRGPGYTF.

In its sample, this clonotype was seen a few times. This chain joins TRBV20-1 and TRBJ2-7; 7 positions match TRBD2. The CDR3 has 12 amino acids. V lost 2 bases and J lost 3; bases outside the gene matches: 1. Germline CDR1 DFQATT, CDR2 SNEGSKA (reference sequence). CDR3 DNA: TGCAGTGCTAGAACGGGAGGCTACGAGCAGTACTTC. Translated: CSARTGGYEQYF.

The V call is TRBV2, the J call TRBJ2-4; D not resolved. The germline CDR1 and CDR2 sequences are SNHLY and FYNNEI. Trimming left V 3 bases short and J 0 bases short, with 6 bases between. The CDR3 spans 14 residues. CDR3 DNA sequence: TGTGCCAGCAGTGACCGGCTAGCCAAAAACATTCAGTACTTC. It codes for CASSDRLAKNIQYF. The full variable domain, its missing parts supplied by reference TRBV2 and TRBJ2-4, is EPEVTQTPSHQVTQMGQEVILRCVPISNHLYFYWYRQILGQKVEFLVSFYNNEISEKSEIFDDQFSVERPDGSNFTLKIRSTKLEDSAMYFCASSDRLAKNIQYFGAGTRLSVL.

This clonotype was seen at least ten times. The CDR3 protein is CSARNRAGAEQYF. Here the CDR3 DNA reads TGCAGTGCTAGAAACAGGGCAGGGGCCGAGCAGTACTTC. The J gene is TRBJ2-7, the V gene TRBV20-1; a possible D gene is TRBD1 (6 bases). Trimming pared 2 bases from V and 6 bases from J, leaving 14 bases between. Germline lookup yields CDR1 DFQATT and CDR2 SNEGSKA (reference sequence). The CDR3 runs to 13 residues.

The rearrangement uses TRBV7-2 and TRBJ2-4; 9 bases agree with TRBD1. The CDR3 consists of 18 residues. The germline V gene has CDR1 SGHTA and CDR2 FQGNSA. V lost 1 base to trimming and J lost 0 bases; unmatched junction nucleotides: 7. CDR3 sequence reads: CASSLVGQGGRAKNIQYF. The CDR3 region has the DNA TGTGCCAGCAGCTTAGTGGGACAGGGCGGGAGAGCCAAAAACATTCAGTACTTC.

The chain combines TRBV6-2 or TRBV6-3 with TRBJ2-3, with D unresolved. Trimming cost V 5 bases and J 6 bases, with 9 bases left between them. The CDR3 is 12 residues long. The germline V gene encodes CDR1 MNHEY and CDR2 SVGEGT. The CDR3 DNA sequence: TGTGCCAGCAGTCCCCGACCTGATACGCAGTATTTT. Protein: CASSPRPDTQYF.

This chain joins TRBV30 and TRBJ2-5; D is tentatively TRBD1 or TRBD2 (5 bases each). Trimming took 2 bases from V and 5 from J, leaving 15 bases between them. The V gene's germline CDR1 is GTSNPN and CDR2 SVGIG (reference sequence). This CDR3 is 14 amino acids long. The CDR3 region is CAWSNGGRMETQYF. CDR3 bases: TGTGCCTGGAGTAATGGGGGAAGGATGGAGACCCAGTACTTC.

The rearrangement links TRBV7-2 to TRBJ2-1; D is perhaps TRBD2 (6 bases). The V end was cut by 5 bases, the J end by 4 bases, with 15 bases between. This CDR3 has 15 residues. CDR1 is SGHTA and CDR2 is FQGNSA in the germline V gene. Here the CDR3 reads CASSPRRTTYNEQFF. The CDR3 DNA reads as TGTGCCAGCAGCCCACGACGGACTACATACAATGAGCAGTTCTTC.